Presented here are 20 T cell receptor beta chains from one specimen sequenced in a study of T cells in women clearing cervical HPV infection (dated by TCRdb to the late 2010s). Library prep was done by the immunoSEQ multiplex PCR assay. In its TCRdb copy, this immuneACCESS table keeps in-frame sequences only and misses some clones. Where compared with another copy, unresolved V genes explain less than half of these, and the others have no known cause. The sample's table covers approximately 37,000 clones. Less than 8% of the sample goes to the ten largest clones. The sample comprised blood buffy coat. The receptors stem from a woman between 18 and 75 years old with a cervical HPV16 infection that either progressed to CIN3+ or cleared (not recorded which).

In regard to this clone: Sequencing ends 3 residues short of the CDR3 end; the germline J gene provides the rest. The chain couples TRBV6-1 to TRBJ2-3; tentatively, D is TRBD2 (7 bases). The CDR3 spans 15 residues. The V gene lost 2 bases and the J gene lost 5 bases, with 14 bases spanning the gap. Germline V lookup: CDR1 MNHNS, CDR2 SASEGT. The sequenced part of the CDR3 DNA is TGTGCCAGCAGTGAATGGGGGGGGGCTAGAGATACG. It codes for CASSEWGGARDT. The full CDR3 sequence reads CASSEWGGARDTQYF.

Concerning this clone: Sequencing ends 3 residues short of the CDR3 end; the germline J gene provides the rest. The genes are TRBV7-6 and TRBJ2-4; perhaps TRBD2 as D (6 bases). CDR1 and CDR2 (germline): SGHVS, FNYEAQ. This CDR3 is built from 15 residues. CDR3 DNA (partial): TGTGCCAGCAGCTTAGCCGACCAACCGGGACTGAAT. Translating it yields CASSLADQPGLN. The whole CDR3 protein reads CASSLADQPGLNQYF.

CDR3 region: CASSLEPSGNSYEQYF. The CDR3 DNA, read in part, is TGCGCCAGCAGCTTGGAGCCTAGCGGTAACTCCTACGAG. The J gene is TRBJ2-7, the V gene TRBV5-1; 7 bases are shared with TRBD2. From the germline J gene comes the end of the CDR3, since the read stops 3 residues before it. Unmatched junction bases numbered 6, after V lost 0 bases and J lost 0 bases. This CDR3 comprises 16 residues. The germline gives CDR1 SGHRS, CDR2 YFSETQ.

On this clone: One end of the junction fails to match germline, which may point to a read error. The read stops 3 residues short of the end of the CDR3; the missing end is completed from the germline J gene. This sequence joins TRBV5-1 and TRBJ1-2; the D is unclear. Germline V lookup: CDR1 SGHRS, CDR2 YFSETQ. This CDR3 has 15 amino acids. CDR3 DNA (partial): TGCGCCAGCATTTTCGGCAGCCGAGCTAACTATGGA. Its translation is CASIFGSRANYG. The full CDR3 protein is CASIFGSRANYGYTF.

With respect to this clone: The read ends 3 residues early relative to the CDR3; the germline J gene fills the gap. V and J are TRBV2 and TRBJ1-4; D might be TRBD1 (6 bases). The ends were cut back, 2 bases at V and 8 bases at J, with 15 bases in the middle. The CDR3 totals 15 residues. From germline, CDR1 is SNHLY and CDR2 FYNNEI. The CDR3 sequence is CASSELDSGREKLFF. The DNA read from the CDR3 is TGTGCCAGCAGTGAACTGGACAGCGGTAGGGAAAAA.

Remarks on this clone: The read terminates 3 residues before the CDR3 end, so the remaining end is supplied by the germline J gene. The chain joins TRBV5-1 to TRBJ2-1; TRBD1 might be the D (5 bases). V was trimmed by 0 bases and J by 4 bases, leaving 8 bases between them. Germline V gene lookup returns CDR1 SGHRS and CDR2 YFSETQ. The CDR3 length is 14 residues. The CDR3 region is CASSLEDTYNEQFF. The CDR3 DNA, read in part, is TGCGCCAGCAGCTTGGAGGACACGTACAATGAG. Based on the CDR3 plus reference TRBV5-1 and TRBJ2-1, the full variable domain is KAGVTQTPRYLIKTRGQQVTLSCSPISGHRSVSWYQQTPGQGLQFLFEYFSETQRNKGNFPGRFSGRQFSNSRSEMNVSTLELGDSALYLCASSLEDTYNEQFFGPGTRLTVL.

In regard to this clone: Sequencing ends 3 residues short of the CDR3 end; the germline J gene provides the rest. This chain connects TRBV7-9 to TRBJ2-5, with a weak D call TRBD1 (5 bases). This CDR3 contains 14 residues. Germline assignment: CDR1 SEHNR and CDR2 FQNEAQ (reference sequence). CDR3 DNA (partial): TGTGCCAGCAGCTTGTCGCAGGGCACAGATACC. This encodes CASSLSQGTDT. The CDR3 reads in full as CASSLSQGTDTQYF. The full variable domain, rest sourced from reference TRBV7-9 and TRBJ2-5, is DTGVSQNPRHKITKRGQNVTFRCDPISEHNRLYWYRQTLGQGPEFLTYFQNEAQLEKSRLLSDRFSAERPKGSFSTLEIQRTEQGDSAMYLCASSLSQGTDTQYFGPGTRLLVL.

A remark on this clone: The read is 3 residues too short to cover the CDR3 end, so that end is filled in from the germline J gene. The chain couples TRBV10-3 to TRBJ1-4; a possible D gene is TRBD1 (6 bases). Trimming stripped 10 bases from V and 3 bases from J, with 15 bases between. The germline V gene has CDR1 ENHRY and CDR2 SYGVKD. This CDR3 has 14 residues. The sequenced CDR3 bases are TGTGCCACCCGGGGGGGGGCGGCTAATGAAAAA. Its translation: CATRGGAANEK. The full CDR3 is CATRGGAANEKLFF.

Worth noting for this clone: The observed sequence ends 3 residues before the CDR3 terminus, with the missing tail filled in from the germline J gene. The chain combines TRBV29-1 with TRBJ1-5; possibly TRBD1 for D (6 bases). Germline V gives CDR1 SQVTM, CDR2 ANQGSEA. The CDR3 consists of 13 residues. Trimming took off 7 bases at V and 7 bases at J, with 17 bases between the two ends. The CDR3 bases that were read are TGCAGCGCTTCCACAGGGAGATGGCAGCCC. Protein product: CSASTGRWQP. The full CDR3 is CSASTGRWQPQHF. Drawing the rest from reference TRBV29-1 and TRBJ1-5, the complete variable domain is SAVISQKPSRDICQRGTSLTIQCQVDSQVTMMFWYRQQPGQSLTLIATANQGSEATYESGFVIDKFPISRPNLTFSTLTVSNMSPEDSSIYLCSASTGRWQPQHFGDGTRLSIL.

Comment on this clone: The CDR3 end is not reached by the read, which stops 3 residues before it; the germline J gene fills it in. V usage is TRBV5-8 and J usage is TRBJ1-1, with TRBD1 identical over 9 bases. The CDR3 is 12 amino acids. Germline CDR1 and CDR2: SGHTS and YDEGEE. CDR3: CASGTGGRGAFF. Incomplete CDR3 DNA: TGTGCCAGCGGAACAGGGGGCCGGGGA.

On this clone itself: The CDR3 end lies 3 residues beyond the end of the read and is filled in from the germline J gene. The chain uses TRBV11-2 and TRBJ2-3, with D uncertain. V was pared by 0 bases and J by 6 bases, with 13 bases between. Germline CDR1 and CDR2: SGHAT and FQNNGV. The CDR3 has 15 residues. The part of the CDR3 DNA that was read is TGTGCCAGCAGCTTAGATGCCAGGCCACTGGATACG. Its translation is CASSLDARPLDT. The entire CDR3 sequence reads CASSLDARPLDTQYF.

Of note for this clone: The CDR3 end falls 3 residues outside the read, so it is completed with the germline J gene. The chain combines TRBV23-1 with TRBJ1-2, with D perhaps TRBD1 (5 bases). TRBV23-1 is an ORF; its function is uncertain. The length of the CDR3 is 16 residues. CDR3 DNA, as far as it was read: TGCGCCAGCAGCCCCAAAAGGGGAGGGCCGTACAATGAC. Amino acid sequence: CASSPKRGGPYND. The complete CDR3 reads CASSPKRGGPYNDYTF.

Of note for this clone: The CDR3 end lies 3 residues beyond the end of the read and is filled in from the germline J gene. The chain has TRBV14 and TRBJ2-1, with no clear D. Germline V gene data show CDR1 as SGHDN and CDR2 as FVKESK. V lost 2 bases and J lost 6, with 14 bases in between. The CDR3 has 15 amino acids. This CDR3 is CASSQLQRGLNEQFF. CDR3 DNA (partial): TGTGCCAGCAGCCAACTCCAACGTGGGCTCAATGAG.

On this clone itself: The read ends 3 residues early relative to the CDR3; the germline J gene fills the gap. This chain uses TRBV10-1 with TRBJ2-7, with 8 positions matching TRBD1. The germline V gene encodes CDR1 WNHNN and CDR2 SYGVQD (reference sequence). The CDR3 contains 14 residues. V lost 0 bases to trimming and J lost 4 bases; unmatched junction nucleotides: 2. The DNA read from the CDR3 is TGCGCCAGCAGTGAGTCAACAGGGGGATACGAG. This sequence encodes CASSESTGGYE. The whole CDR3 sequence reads CASSESTGGYEQYF.

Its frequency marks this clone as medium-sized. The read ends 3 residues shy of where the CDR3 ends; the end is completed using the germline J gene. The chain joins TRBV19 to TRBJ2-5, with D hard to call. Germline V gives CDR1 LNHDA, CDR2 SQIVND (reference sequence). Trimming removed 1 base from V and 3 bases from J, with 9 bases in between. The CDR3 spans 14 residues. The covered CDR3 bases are TGTGCCAGTAGTATAGTAGGGCAGAAAGAGACC. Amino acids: CASSIVGQKET. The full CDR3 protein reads CASSIVGQKETQYF.

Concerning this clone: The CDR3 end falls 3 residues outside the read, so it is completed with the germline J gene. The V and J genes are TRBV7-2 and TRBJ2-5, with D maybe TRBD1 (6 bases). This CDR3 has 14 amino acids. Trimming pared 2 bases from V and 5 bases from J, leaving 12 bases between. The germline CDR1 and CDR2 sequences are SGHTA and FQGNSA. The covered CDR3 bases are TGTGCCAGCAGCTTAAGGGGGAGCCAGGAGACC. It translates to CASSLRGSQET. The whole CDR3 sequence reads CASSLRGSQETQYF.

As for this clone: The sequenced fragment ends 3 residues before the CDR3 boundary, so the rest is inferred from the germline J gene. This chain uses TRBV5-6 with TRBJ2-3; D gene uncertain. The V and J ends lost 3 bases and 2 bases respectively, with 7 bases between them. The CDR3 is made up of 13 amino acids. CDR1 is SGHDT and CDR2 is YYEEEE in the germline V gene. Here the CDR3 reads CASSSRNTDTQYF. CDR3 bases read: TGTGCCAGCAGCTCTCGTAACACAGATACG.

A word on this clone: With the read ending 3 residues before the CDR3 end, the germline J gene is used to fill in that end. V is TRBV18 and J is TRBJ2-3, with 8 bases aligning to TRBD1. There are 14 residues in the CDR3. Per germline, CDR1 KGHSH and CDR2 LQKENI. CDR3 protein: CASSPMDREETQYF. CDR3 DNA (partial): TGTGCCAGCTCACCTATGGACAGGGAAGAGACG.

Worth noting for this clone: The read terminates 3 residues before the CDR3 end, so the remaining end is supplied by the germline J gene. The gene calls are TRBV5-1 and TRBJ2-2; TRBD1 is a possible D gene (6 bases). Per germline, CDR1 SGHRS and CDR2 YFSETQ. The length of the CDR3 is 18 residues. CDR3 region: CASSPQTGPSSYNSPLFF. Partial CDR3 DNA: TGCGCCAGCAGCCCTCAGACAGGCCCGAGCTCCTATAATTCACCG.

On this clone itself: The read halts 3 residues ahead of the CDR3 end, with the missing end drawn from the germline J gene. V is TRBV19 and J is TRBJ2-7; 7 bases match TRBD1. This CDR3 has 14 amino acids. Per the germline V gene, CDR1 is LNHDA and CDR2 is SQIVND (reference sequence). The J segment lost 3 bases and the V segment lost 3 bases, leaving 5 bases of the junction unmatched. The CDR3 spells CASSMTGIRYEQYF. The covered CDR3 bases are TGTGCCAGTAGTATGACAGGGATTCGCTACGAG.